The 14 T cell receptor beta chains below were found in one sample sequenced in a study of OX40 agonist ivuxolimab in advanced cancers. Produced via immunoSEQ multiplex PCR; TCRdb's table is partial and in-frame only. The data hold more than 50,000 clones, with 80% to 90% observed a single time. This sample comprised CD4+ or CD8+ T cells sorted from blood, obtained in a trial of the OX40 agonist ivuxolimab. The receptors originated from an adult with an advanced solid tumor such as melanoma, head and neck, liver or kidney cancer.

This chain connects TRBV7-9 to TRBJ2-5; 14 nucleotides match TRBD2. V shed 5 bases, J shed 4 bases, and the junction held 9 bases outside the gene matches. The germline V gene encodes CDR1 SEHNR and CDR2 FQNEAQ (reference sequence). CDR3 length: 17 residues. CDR3 DNA: TGTGCCAGCAGCCGAGCCGGGACTAGCGGGAGACTAGAGACCCAGTACTTC. Translating gives CASSRAGTSGRLETQYF.

The rearrangement links TRBV28 to TRBJ1-1; D is possibly TRBD1 (6 bases). The CDR3 is 15 amino acids. Germline V gene data show CDR1 as MDHEN and CDR2 as SYDVKM. The V end lost 5 bases, the J end lost 3 bases, and 16 bases lay between the germline ends. The CDR3 is CASSPPGTTYTEAFF. The CDR3 DNA sequence: TGTGCCAGCAGTCCCCCCGGGACAACCTACACTGAAGCTTTCTTT. Combining the CDR3 with reference TRBV28 and TRBJ1-1 gives the whole variable domain DVKVTQSSRYLVKRTGEKVFLECVQDMDHENMFWYRQDPGLGLRLIYFSYDVKMKEKGDIPEGYSVSREKKERFSLILESASTNQTSMYLCASSPPGTTYTEAFFGQGTRLTVV.

V and J are TRBV9 and TRBJ1-4; TRBD1 might be the D (5 bases). The CDR3 extends over 14 amino acids. The germline gives CDR1 SGDLS, CDR2 YYNGEE. V dropped 0 bases and J dropped 7 bases, with 10 bases sitting between them. The CDR3 sequence: CASSVGDRAEKLFF. The CDR3 region has the DNA TGTGCCAGCAGCGTAGGGGACCGAGCTGAAAAACTGTTTTTT.

V gene TRBV7-8 combines with J gene TRBJ2-1; 9 bases map to TRBD2. The CDR3 sequence is 16 residues long. V was clipped by 2 bases and J by 8 bases; unmatched bases: 10. Germline assignment: CDR1 SGHVS and CDR2 FQNEAQ. CDR3 coding DNA: TGTGCCAGCAGCTTATTGATAGCGGGAGTTAGCGATGAGCAGTTCTTC. Protein: CASSLLIAGVSDEQFF.

The V gene is TRBV10-3, the J gene TRBJ2-1, with 7 bases fitting TRBD2. The CDR3 length is 17 residues. J gave up 4 bases and V 6 bases, and 15 bases lay outside the gene matches. Germline assignment: CDR1 ENHRY and CDR2 SYGVKD. This chain's CDR3 is CAIRPFGAGVRYNEQFF. CDR3 nucleotides: TGTGCCATCAGACCGTTCGGGGCGGGGGTTAGGTACAATGAGCAGTTCTTC.

The rearrangement uses TRBV5-4 and TRBJ2-5; 13 nucleotides align to TRBD2. V lost 4 bases, J lost 5 bases, and 8 bases stayed unmatched. This CDR3 has 16 residues. Germline V CDR1 and CDR2: SGHNT, YYREEE (reference sequence). CDR3 nucleotide sequence: TGTGCCAGCAGCGCAACTAGCGGGGGGGTTTGGGAGACCCAGTACTTC. It translates to CASSATSGGVWETQYF.

V and J are TRBV6-5 and TRBJ1-5; D is ambiguous. The V end lost 6 bases, the J end lost 6 bases, and 18 bases lay between the germline ends. The CDR3 has 15 amino acids. CDR1 and CDR2 from the germline V gene are MNHEY and SVGAGI. CDR3 in amino acids: CASSPSGYRRQPQHF. The CDR3 DNA reads as TGTGCCAGCAGCCCTTCTGGGTATCGTCGTCAGCCCCAGCATTTT.

The chain has TRBV10-3 and TRBJ2-1, with 13 bases fitting TRBD2. Germline V gene lookup returns CDR1 ENHRY and CDR2 SYGVKD. This CDR3 contains 18 residues. Germline trimming cut 5 bases from V and 0 bases from J; bases unmatched to any gene: 7. The CDR3 sequence is CAISSGTSGMGSYNEQFF. CDR3 DNA sequence: TGTGCCATCAGTTCCGGGACTAGCGGGATGGGCTCCTACAATGAGCAGTTCTTC.

The chain links TRBV5-1 to TRBJ2-3; D may correspond to TRBD1 or TRBD2 (5 bases each). V lost 2 bases, J lost 4 bases, and 8 bases lay in between. The CDR3 loop spans 13 amino acids. Germline loops: CDR1 SGHRS, CDR2 YFSETQ. CDR3 coding DNA: TGCGCCAGCAGCTTTGGGGGAGCAGATACGCAGTATTTT. As protein: CASSFGGADTQYF.

The chain links TRBV7-2 to TRBJ2-5; D is uncertain. The CDR3 contains 12 residues. The V end lost 1 base, the J end lost 4 bases, and 4 bases lay between the germline ends. The germline CDR1 and CDR2 sequences are SGHTA and FQGNSA. The CDR3: CASSLGAETQYF. In DNA form, the CDR3 reads TGTGCCAGCAGCTTAGGGGCAGAGACCCAGTACTTC.

The chain couples TRBV6-5 to TRBJ1-1; D not certain. Trimming took off 6 bases at V and 5 bases at J, with 16 bases between the two ends. The germline V gene encodes CDR1 MNHEY and CDR2 SVGAGI. This CDR3 region has 14 residues. CDR3 nucleotides: TGTGCCAGCAGGCTAGAGGGTCGGGATACTGAAGCTTTCTTT. As protein: CASRLEGRDTEAFF.

The genes are TRBV7-8 and TRBJ2-2; TRBD2 matches 7 bases. Per the germline V gene, CDR1 is SGHVS and CDR2 is FQNEAQ. J lost 6 bases, V lost 8 bases, and 12 bases had no gene match. There are 15 residues in the CDR3. CDR3 region: CASQRASGNSGELFF. CDR3 nucleotide sequence: TGTGCCAGCCAGCGGGCTAGCGGAAATTCCGGGGAGCTGTTTTTT.

The rearrangement links TRBV19 to TRBJ2-1, with TRBD1 matching 9 bases. The CDR3 sequence is 22 residues long. The V gene's germline CDR1 is LNHDA and CDR2 SQIVND (reference sequence). J was trimmed by 6 bases and V by 1 base; bases with no gene match: 25. The CDR3 is CASSIGALEASSQGARFNEQFF. CDR3 sequence (DNA): TGTGCCAGTAGTATAGGGGCCCTAGAGGCCTCTTCACAGGGGGCGCGTTTCAATGAGCAGTTCTTC.

The chain is built from TRBV19 and TRBJ2-3; 11 bases line up with TRBD2. V lost 0 bases to trimming and J lost 0 bases; unmatched junction nucleotides: 5. CDR1 and CDR2 (germline): LNHDA, SQIVND (reference sequence). The CDR3 is 18 residues long. This CDR3 is CASSIDGPSGGSTDTQYF. CDR3 nucleotides: TGTGCCAGTAGTATAGACGGCCCTAGCGGGGGGAGCACAGATACGCAGTATTTT.